Presented here are 21 T cell receptor beta chains from one specimen sequenced in a study of CD8+CD57+ T cells in acquired aplastic anemia. Patients picked for sequencing had shown CD8+CD57+ cell expansion detected by flow cytometry. Profiles of TCR beta VDJ and CDR3 were generated from a genomic DNA template. From the reads, TCRdb called clonotypes with MiXCR, one entry per CDR3 protein. The sample records fewer than 250,000 distinct CDR3 sequences, 45% to 50% being singletons. Input material: sorted CD4+, CD8+, or CD8+CD57+ T cells (not recorded which) from PBMCs. The receptors originated from a human donor with aplastic anemia.

The rearrangement links TRBV13 to TRBJ2-7, with D possibly matching TRBD1 (5 bases). Trimming removed 4 bases from V and 2 bases from J, with 9 bases in between. The CDR3 has 13 residues. Germline CDR1 and CDR2: PRHDT and FYEKMQ (reference sequence). Written as DNA, the CDR3 is TGTGCCAGCAGCTCCTCGACAGCCTACGAGCAGTACTTC. It codes for CASSSSTAYEQYF.

The chain is built from TRBV5-5 and TRBJ1-2; weak D call: TRBD1 (5 bases). Germline-derived CDR1 and CDR2 are SGHKS and YYEKEE (reference sequence). Trimming took off 5 bases at V and 1 base at J, with 12 bases between the two ends. This CDR3 is 14 amino acids long. The CDR3 region has the DNA TGTGCCAGCAGGACGGGGGTTATTAACTATGGCTACACCTTC. It yields the protein CASRTGVINYGYTF. Using reference TRBV5-5 and TRBJ1-2 for the parts outside the CDR3, the full variable domain is DAGVTQSPTHLIKTRGQQVTLRCSPISGHKSVSWYQQVLGQGPQFIFQYYEKEERGRGNFPDRFSARQFPNYSSELNVNALLLGDSALYLCASRTGVINYGYTFGSGTRLTVV.

The V gene is TRBV5-4, the J gene TRBJ2-1, with 8 positions matching TRBD2. This CDR3 is built from 15 residues. With 4 bases clipped from V and 2 bases from J, the junction kept 5 bases outside the gene matches. The V gene's germline CDR1 is SGHNT and CDR2 YYREEE (reference sequence). The CDR3 sequence: CASSRAGGAYNEQFF. CDR3 nucleotide sequence: TGTGCCAGCAGCAGGGCCGGGGGGGCCTACAATGAGCAGTTCTTC.

About this clonotype: Being one base from a much bigger clone, this may be a read error. V and J are TRBV12-3 or TRBV12-4 and TRBJ2-2; 7 bases are a match to TRBD2. This CDR3 is built from 12 residues. Trimming at V came to 7 bases and at J to 6 bases, leaving 2 bases not matched to a gene. CDR3 DNA sequence: TGTGCCAGCAAACTAGCGTCCGGGGAGCTGTTTTTT. It encodes CASKLASGELFF.

The V gene is TRBV19, the J gene TRBJ2-1; the match to TRBD1 covers 7 bases. The CDR3 length is 15 residues. Trimming took 8 bases from V and 2 from J; bases not matched to a gene: 9. Looked up from germline, CDR1 is LNHDA and CDR2 is SQIVND (reference sequence). The CDR3 bases are TGTGCCAGTCGAACTACAGGGGTTGCCTACAATGAGCAGTTCTTC. Protein: CASRTTGVAYNEQFF.

With regard to this clonotype: Possible read error: a much larger clone is one base away. A read error is likely, as this CDR3 ends without the conserved phenylalanine or tryptophan. CDR3 nucleotide sequence: TGTGCCAGCAGCCAAAAATATAGGGGGAATGAGCAGTTCCTC. Its translation is CASSQKYRGNEQFL. The rearrangement uses TRBV14 and TRBJ2-1; a weak D match, TRBD1 (6 bases). The CDR3 contains 14 residues. Trimming took off 2 bases at V and 7 bases at J, with 12 bases between the two ends. Germline-derived CDR1 and CDR2 are SGHDN and FVKESK.

This chain uses TRBV7-2 with TRBJ2-5; the match to TRBD2 covers 11 bases. This CDR3 has 15 amino acids. V lost 5 bases to trimming and J lost 3 bases; unmatched junction nucleotides: 5. Germline assignment: CDR1 SGHTA and CDR2 FQGNSA. In nucleotides, the CDR3 is TGTGCCAGCAGCCCCTCGGGACTAGCGGAAGAGACCCAGTACTTC. Protein: CASSPSGLAEETQYF.

This clonotype was seen ten or more times. The gene calls are TRBV12-3 or TRBV12-4 and TRBJ2-7; D is perhaps TRBD1 (6 bases). V was clipped by 6 bases and J by 0 bases, with 12 bases between them. The CDR3 spans 14 residues. The DNA of the CDR3 is TGTGCCAGCAGACAAAGGGACAACTCCTACGAGCAGTACTTC. This encodes CASRQRDNSYEQYF.

This clonotype was counted at least ten times. The chain couples TRBV6-1 to TRBJ2-7; D not certain. The length of the CDR3 is 12 residues. V was clipped by 1 base and J by 3 bases, with 4 bases between them. In germline, CDR1 is MNHNS, CDR2 SASEGT. The CDR3 bases are TGTGCCAGCAGTGAAGGGGGCTACGAGCAGTACTTC. It translates to CASSEGGYEQYF.

As to this clonotype: Given a much more abundant clone one base away, this may be a read error. This rearrangement joins TRBV4-2 to TRBJ2-1, with TRBD2 matching over 13 bases. This CDR3 contains 16 residues. Germline lookup yields CDR1 LGHNA and CDR2 YNFKEQ. The CDR3 spells CASSQELAGGLNEQLF. The CDR3, as DNA: TGTGCCAGCAGCCAAGAACTAGCGGGGGGGCTCAATGAGCAGCTCTTC.

V usage is TRBV7-9 and J usage is TRBJ2-5, with D possibly TRBD2 on 6 matching bases. V was cut by 8 bases and J by 2 bases, with 9 bases left in between. Germline V gene data show CDR1 as SEHNR and CDR2 as FQNEAQ (reference sequence). The CDR3 consists of 12 residues. The CDR3: CASGGTQETQYF. The CDR3 bases are TGTGCCAGCGGGGGGACTCAAGAGACCCAGTACTTC.

This clonotype was observed a handful of times. The chain links TRBV29-1 to TRBJ1-2, with a tentative D call TRBD1 (6 bases). The ends were cut back, 7 bases at V and 4 bases at J, with 13 bases in the middle. The CDR3 length is 12 residues. Germline V lookup: CDR1 SQVTM, CDR2 ANQGSEA. CDR3 in DNA: TGCAGCGCTAGGACAGAGAGCTATGGCTACACCTTC. It codes for CSARTESYGYTF.

This clonotype was picked up many times. J is TRBJ1-1 and V is TRBV6-2 or TRBV6-3; D remains ambiguous. V gave up 0 bases and J gave up 0 bases, with 8 bases separating them. Per germline, CDR1 MNHEY and CDR2 SVGEGT. CDR3 size: 15 residues. The CDR3 bases are TGTGCCAGCAGTTACTCGAAGTCCGTGAACACTGAAGCTTTCTTT. It codes for CASSYSKSVNTEAFF.

The chain uses TRBV7-9 and TRBJ2-1; either TRBD1 or TRBD2 may fit D (5 bases each). This CDR3 region has 13 residues. V dropped 4 bases and J dropped 7 bases, with 11 bases sitting between them. Germline V gene sequence: CDR1 SEHNR, CDR2 FQNEAQ (reference sequence). The CDR3 reads CASSSGLLNEQFF. The CDR3 bases are TGTGCCAGCAGCTCGGGGCTACTTAATGAGCAGTTCTTC.

This rearrangement joins TRBV7-2 to TRBJ2-7, with TRBD2 as a possible D gene (6 bases). This CDR3 is 15 amino acids long. V was trimmed by 10 bases and J by 0 bases, leaving 19 bases between them. Germline values: CDR1 SGHTA, CDR2 FQGNSA. The CDR3: CATTTFAGSSYEQYF. The CDR3 nucleotides read TGTGCCACCACTACTTTTGCGGGGAGCTCCTACGAGCAGTACTTC.

The chain has TRBV20-1 and TRBJ1-1, with TRBD1 matching 7 bases. V trimming: 5 bases; J trimming: 3 bases; junction bases outside the gene matches: 9. This CDR3 region has 14 residues. CDR1 DFQATT and CDR2 SNEGSKA come from the germline V gene (reference sequence). CDR3 DNA sequence: TGCAGTGCTGCACATGACAGGGTGTACACTGAAGCTTTCTTT. Its protein is CSAAHDRVYTEAFF.

The table lists this clonotype with many counts. The chain carries TRBV20-1 and TRBJ1-5; 12 nucleotides agree with TRBD1. The V segment lost 5 bases and the J segment 7 bases; nucleotides outside the gene matches: 6. The germline gives CDR1 DFQATT, CDR2 SNEGSKA (reference sequence). The CDR3 runs to 14 residues. The CDR3 DNA is TGCAGTGCTCGGGACAGGGGGCCGGGGCAGCCCCAGCATTTT. The encoded protein is CSARDRGPGQPQHF.

This clonotype was seen repeatedly, ten times or more. The chain joins TRBV6-5 to TRBJ2-7, with 13 bases matching TRBD2. The germline V gene encodes CDR1 MNHEY and CDR2 SVGAGI. Unmatched junction bases numbered 5, after V lost 5 bases and J lost 4 bases. There are 15 residues in the CDR3. DNA of the CDR3: TGTGCCAGCAGTCTACTAGCGGGAGGGCCTTACGAGCAGTACTTC. It specifies CASSLLAGGPYEQYF.

This chain uses TRBV11-2 with TRBJ1-2; D unresolved. Germline V CDR1 and CDR2: SGHAT, FQNNGV. V lost 6 bases and J 3 bases, leaving 17 bases between the germline ends. The CDR3 covers 15 residues. The CDR3 reads CASSSSRKGHYGYTF. Here the CDR3 DNA reads TGTGCCAGCAGTTCCTCTAGGAAAGGGCACTATGGCTACACCTTC. The full variable domain, rest sourced from reference TRBV11-2 and TRBJ1-2, is EAGVAQSPRYKIIEKRQSVAFWCNPISGHATLYWYQQILGQGPKLLIQFQNNGVVDDSQLPKDRFSAERLKGVDSTLKIQPAKLEDSAVYLCASSSSRKGHYGYTFGSGTRLTVV.

The chain couples TRBV7-8 to TRBJ2-7; 7 positions match TRBD1. CDR1 and CDR2 from the germline V gene are SGHVS and FQNEAQ. With 5 bases clipped from V and 1 base from J, the junction kept 5 bases outside the gene matches. The CDR3 has 14 amino acids. Here the CDR3 DNA reads TGTGCCAGCAGCCCTCAGGGGGAATCCTACGAGCAGTACTTC. As protein: CASSPQGESYEQYF.

The chain has TRBV27 and TRBJ2-5, with 10 bases lining up with TRBD2. Germline V gene lookup returns CDR1 MNHEY and CDR2 SMNVEV (reference sequence). With 2 bases clipped from V and 2 bases from J, the junction kept 2 bases outside the gene matches. There are 15 residues in the CDR3. This CDR3 is CASSLALAGQETQYF. CDR3 bases: TGTGCCAGCAGTTTAGCACTAGCGGGACAAGAGACCCAGTACTTC.